These 12 T cell receptor beta chains share one sample of origin, sequenced in a study of tumor and adjacent non-tumor tissue in lung cancer. No cell sorting was done before RNA was extracted from the tissue. This non-tumor lung sample came from over 3 cm beyond the tumor edge. The library came from three nested PCR rounds adapted from ARM-PCR protocols. TCRdb called the multiplex PCR reads again in MiXCR, with one record for every CDR3 protein. The table includes 81,000 or so distinct CDR3 sequences, 65% to 85% detected once. The source material was distant non-tumor lung tissue. The origin of the receptors is a man aged 55 to 70 with non-small cell lung cancer.

Of note for this clonotype: One end of the junction fails to match germline, which may point to a read error. This chain connects TRBV5-1 to TRBJ1-3; TRBD1 matches 7 bases. CDR1 SGHRS and CDR2 YFSETQ come from the germline V gene. The CDR3 loop spans 16 amino acids. DNA for the CDR3: TGCGCCAGCATCCCGGGACAGACTTACTCTGGAAACGCCATATATTTT. It yields the protein CASIPGQTYSGNAIYF.

The chain employs TRBV20-1 and TRBJ2-7; 12 bases are shared with TRBD2. J gave up 13 bases and V 5 bases, and 18 bases lay outside the gene matches. The germline CDR1 and CDR2 sequences are DFQATT and SNEGSKA (reference sequence). The CDR3 length is 15 residues. The CDR3 region has the DNA TGCAGTGCTTCCGCCACTAGCGGGAGGCCCTCCGGGCACTACTTC. The encoded protein is CSASATSGRPSGHYF.

This chain uses TRBV10-1 with TRBJ1-1; D call uncertain. This CDR3 contains 14 residues. V dropped 6 bases and J dropped 0 bases, with 11 bases sitting between them. CDR1 and CDR2 (germline): WNHNN, SYGVQD (reference sequence). The CDR3 loop is CASRPTWLNTEAFF. The CDR3 DNA is TGCGCCAGCAGGCCGACATGGCTGAACACTGAAGCTTTCTTT.

This clonotype is categorized as medium-sized. The chain joins TRBV11-3 to TRBJ1-1, with TRBD1 identical over 8 bases. V trimming: 1 base; J trimming: 9 bases; junction bases outside the gene matches: 13. Germline CDR1 is SGHNT and CDR2 is YENEEA. The CDR3 runs 16 residues. In nucleotides, the CDR3 is TGTGCCAGCAGCTTAGGCCGGGACAGGCTGGGCTACCAAGCTTTCTTT. Residues: CASSLGRDRLGYQAFF.

On this clonotype: A read error is likely, as this CDR3 ends without the conserved phenylalanine or tryptophan. The chain has TRBV6-6 and TRBJ2-3, with 10 nucleotides matching TRBD2. The germline V gene encodes CDR1 MNHNY and CDR2 SVGAGI (reference sequence). The CDR3 loop spans 19 amino acids. The trim removed 4 bases at V and 1 base at J, leaving 14 bases unmatched. The CDR3 bases are TGTGCCAGCAGTTCGCCTATTAGCGGGGGGATTCAGGGCACAGATACGCAGTATTCT. This sequence encodes CASSSPISGGIQGTDTQYS.

V and J are TRBV11-3 and TRBJ2-3, with D possibly matching TRBD1 (5 bases). The ends were cut back, 9 bases at V and 0 bases at J, with 13 bases in the middle. The germline V gene has CDR1 SGHNT and CDR2 YENEEA. The CDR3 loop spans 14 amino acids. The CDR3 protein is CASSHAGSTDTQYF. As DNA, the CDR3 is TGTGCCAGTAGCCACGCAGGGAGCACAGATACGCAGTATTTT.

V gene TRBV20-1 combines with J gene TRBJ2-1; 8 bases agree with TRBD2. Germline V gene data show CDR1 as DFQATT and CDR2 as SNEGSKA (reference sequence). The J segment lost 9 bases and the V segment lost 7 bases, leaving 17 bases of the junction unmatched. The CDR3 has 15 amino acids. In DNA form, the CDR3 reads TGCAGTGTTGACTCAGCGGGGGAGCCGTGCATTGAGCAGTTCTTC. It is translated as CSVDSAGEPCIEQFF.

This clonotype was detected once. At one end the junction does not follow the germline gene, possibly because of a read error. This sequence joins TRBV11-2 and TRBJ2-6; 11 bases are shared with TRBD2. The germline CDR1 and CDR2 sequences are SGHAT and FQNNGV. CDR3 size: 18 residues. The chain's CDR3 is CANCPTSGGATGANVLIF. The CDR3 coding sequence is TGTGCCAACTGTCCAACTAGCGGGGGAGCCACTGGGGCCAACGTCCTGATTTTC.

On this clonotype: An end of the junction does not agree with germline; a read error may underlie this. This chain uses TRBV11-2 with TRBJ2-3, with a weak D call TRBD1 (7 bases). CDR3 length: 16 amino acids. Germline lookup yields CDR1 SGHAT and CDR2 FQNNGV. The CDR3 sequence: CASSKIGGGSGDTRYF. The CDR3 DNA reads as TGTGCCAGCAGCAAAATAGGGGGCGGTAGCGGAGATACGCGGTATTTT.

As for this clonotype: This likely comes from a read error, as the CDR3 has no conserved phenylalanine or tryptophan at its end. The chain carries TRBV20-1 and TRBJ2-1; 10 bases line up with TRBD2. J gave up 6 bases and V 5 bases, and 10 bases lay outside the gene matches. This CDR3 region has 15 residues. The V gene's germline CDR1 is DFQATT and CDR2 SNEGSKA (reference sequence). The chain's CDR3 is CSAHSAGGSCNEQFY. CDR3 bases: TGCAGTGCTCACTCAGCGGGGGGGTCGTGCAATGAGCAGTTCTAC.

This clonotype came up once. At one end the junction does not follow the germline gene, possibly because of a read error. The chain employs TRBV5-4 and TRBJ1-6; TRBD1 aligns across 12 bases. Germline lookup yields CDR1 SGHNT and CDR2 YYREEE (reference sequence). CDR3 length: 16 residues. CDR3 sequence (DNA): TGTGCCAGCAGCCCGGGACAGGGGGCGAATAATTCACTCATCCAATTT. This encodes CASSPGQGANNSLIQF.

About this clonotype: One end of the junction varies from germline; a read error may be responsible. This rearrangement joins TRBV12-3 or TRBV12-4 to TRBJ1-5; no clear D gene. The CDR3 length is 16 residues. Here the CDR3 DNA reads TGTGCCAGCAGTTTGTGGGCTGCGAAAAGCAATCAGCCCCGGCATTTT. Its translation is CASSLWAAKSNQPRHF.